One sample yielded the 15 T cell receptor beta chains listed below, sequenced in a study of OX40 agonist ivuxolimab in advanced cancers. Profiling relied on immunoSEQ multiplex PCR, and the TCRdb table lists in-frame clones only, not all of them. Seen here are 55,000 to 85,000 clones, about 83% observed once, and the top ten hold 0.55% to 0.85%. Sequenced here: CD4+ or CD8+ T cells sorted from blood, sampled in a trial of the OX40 agonist ivuxolimab. The receptor source for this set is an adult with an advanced solid tumor such as melanoma, head and neck, liver or kidney cancer.

The chain employs TRBV11-3 and TRBJ2-1, with a weak D call TRBD1 (6 bases). Germline CDR1 and CDR2: SGHNT and YENEEA. Trimming took off 0 bases at V and 6 bases at J, with 18 bases between the two ends. CDR3 length equals 17 residues. The CDR3 bases are TGTGCCAGCAGCTTAGATCCCCAGGGGTGGGGCCCCAATGAGCAGTTCTTC. This encodes CASSLDPQGWGPNEQFF.

V usage is TRBV9 and J usage is TRBJ1-5; weak D call: TRBD1 (5 bases). The CDR3 consists of 14 residues. Trimming took 1 base from V and 5 from J, leaving 10 bases between them. Per the germline V gene, CDR1 is SGDLS and CDR2 is YYNGEE. This chain's CDR3 is CASSVSGSDQPQHF. The CDR3 bases are TGTGCCAGCAGCGTATCAGGGTCCGATCAGCCCCAGCATTTT.

V gene TRBV7-2 combines with J gene TRBJ2-3, with D possibly being TRBD2 (6 bases). Germline V gives CDR1 SGHTA, CDR2 FQGNSA. The V gene lost 2 bases and the J gene lost 5 bases, with 11 bases spanning the gap. This CDR3 region has 14 residues. CDR3 residues: CASSLNPGVDTQYF. As DNA, the CDR3 is TGTGCCAGCAGCTTAAATCCGGGGGTAGATACGCAGTATTTT.

This chain uses TRBV19 with TRBJ1-5; D remains ambiguous. Trimming removed 3 bases at V and 5 bases at J, with 8 bases between. Germline V lookup: CDR1 LNHDA, CDR2 SQIVND (reference sequence). The CDR3 covers 13 residues. The CDR3, as DNA: TGTGCCAGTAGTATCCAGCCCGATCAGCCCCAGCATTTT. Protein product: CASSIQPDQPQHF. Supplemented by reference TRBV19 and TRBJ1-5, the full variable domain reads DGGITQSPKYLFRKEGQNVTLSCEQNLNHDAMYWYRQDPGQGLRLIYYSQIVNDFQKGDIAEGYSVSREKKESFPLTVTSAQKNPTAFYLCASSIQPDQPQHFGDGTRLSIL.

The CDR3 sequence is CASSFPNSPLHF. CDR3 coding DNA: TGTGCCAGCAGCTTCCCTAATTCACCCCTCCACTTT. This rearrangement joins TRBV5-6 to TRBJ1-6, with unresolved D. Trimming cost V 2 bases and J 6 bases, with 3 bases left between them. Germline CDR1 SGHDT, CDR2 YYEEEE. The CDR3 contains 12 residues.

The V and J genes are TRBV7-9 and TRBJ1-1; 10 bases align to TRBD1. This CDR3 region has 15 residues. Germline CDR1 SEHNR, CDR2 FQNEAQ (reference sequence). The trim removed 3 bases at V and 3 bases at J, leaving 4 bases unmatched. The CDR3 loop is CASSLVGQGDTEAFF. DNA of the CDR3: TGTGCCAGCAGCTTGGTTGGACAGGGGGACACTGAAGCTTTCTTT. Complete variable domain (other parts from reference TRBV7-9 and TRBJ1-1): DTGVSQNPRHKITKRGQNVTFRCDPISEHNRLYWYRQTLGQGPEFLTYFQNEAQLEKSRLLSDRFSAERPKGSFSTLEIQRTEQGDSAMYLCASSLVGQGDTEAFFGQGTRLTVV.

The chain recombines TRBV19 with TRBJ2-3, with TRBD2 matching over 8 bases. With 6 bases clipped from V and 0 bases from J, the junction kept 5 bases outside the gene matches. CDR1 and CDR2 (germline): LNHDA, SQIVND (reference sequence). The CDR3 is 15 amino acids. CDR3 sequence (DNA): TGTGCCAGTAGGTCAATAGCGGGGAGCACAGATACGCAGTATTTT. The encoded protein is CASRSIAGSTDTQYF.

The V and J genes are TRBV10-3 and TRBJ2-5, with 8 bases fitting TRBD2. Germline V gene data show CDR1 as ENHRY and CDR2 as SYGVKD. The J segment lost 2 bases and the V segment lost 6 bases, leaving 2 bases of the junction unmatched. There are 13 residues in the CDR3. CDR3 nucleotide sequence: TGTGCCATCAGCTTAGCGGGGCAAGAGACCCAGTACTTC. Protein sequence: CAISLAGQETQYF.

The chain employs TRBV6-5 and TRBJ1-1; a possible D gene is TRBD1 (6 bases). The CDR3 consists of 14 residues. V gave up 0 bases and J gave up 9 bases, with 14 bases separating them. Germline CDR1 MNHEY, CDR2 SVGAGI. In DNA, the CDR3 is TGTGCCAGCAGTTACTCCGGAGGGGGAAATAAAGCTTTCTTT. Protein product: CASSYSGGGNKAFF.

The chain joins TRBV27 to TRBJ2-7; 7 nucleotides line up with TRBD1. The V and J ends lost 3 bases and 4 bases, in that order; junction bases with no gene match: 9. The CDR3 sequence is 15 residues long. Germline V gives CDR1 MNHEY, CDR2 SMNVEV (reference sequence). This CDR3 reads CASSFRTGAEYEQYF. Written as DNA, the CDR3 is TGTGCCAGCAGTTTCCGAACAGGGGCCGAATACGAGCAGTACTTC.

V gene TRBV5-6 combines with J gene TRBJ2-1, with TRBD1 identical over 9 bases. Germline loops: CDR1 SGHDT, CDR2 YYEEEE. This CDR3 comprises 16 residues. V was pared by 2 bases and J by 4 bases, with 7 bases of the junction left unmatched. The CDR3 sequence is CASSLPGTGPYNEQFF. The CDR3 nucleotides are TGTGCCAGCAGCTTACCCGGGACAGGGCCATACAATGAGCAGTTCTTC.

V gene TRBV7-2 combines with J gene TRBJ2-2; either TRBD1 or TRBD2 may supply D (6 bases each). The CDR3 is made up of 13 amino acids. Germline V gene lookup returns CDR1 SGHTA and CDR2 FQGNSA. Trimming removed 5 bases from V and 8 bases from J, with 12 bases in between. The CDR3 here is CASSLRGDGELFF. The CDR3 DNA follows: TGTGCCAGCAGCCTTAGGGGGGATGGGGAGCTGTTTTTT.

The J gene is TRBJ1-1, the V gene TRBV5-1; TRBD1 matches 7 bases. This CDR3 has 16 residues. V lost 5 bases, J lost 0 bases, and 10 bases stayed unmatched. Germline V gene lookup returns CDR1 SGHRS and CDR2 YFSETQ. The DNA of the CDR3 is TGCGCCAGCAGAGCAGGGGGTGGTAACGTGAACACTGAAGCTTTCTTT. Translated: CASRAGGGNVNTEAFF. The full variable domain, in which reference TRBV5-1 and TRBJ1-1 provide the parts outside the CDR3, is KAGVTQTPRYLIKTRGQQVTLSCSPISGHRSVSWYQQTPGQGLQFLFEYFSETQRNKGNFPGRFSGRQFSNSRSEMNVSTLELGDSALYLCASRAGGGNVNTEAFFGQGTRLTVV.

The gene calls are TRBV4-1 and TRBJ1-6, with D perhaps matching TRBD1 (5 bases). V was cut by 1 base and J by 4 bases, with 8 bases left in between. This CDR3 comprises 15 residues. Per the germline V gene, CDR1 is MGHRA and CDR2 is YSYEKL. CDR3 nucleotide sequence: TGCGCCAGCAGCCAAGGGGACCTTTATAATTCACCCCTCCACTTT. It specifies CASSQGDLYNSPLHF.

J is TRBJ1-2 and V is TRBV6-5; 10 bases align to TRBD1. The trim removed 6 bases at V and 8 bases at J, leaving 6 bases unmatched. Germline V gives CDR1 MNHEY, CDR2 SVGAGI. The length of the CDR3 is 13 residues. This CDR3 is CASSRQGAVGYTF. CDR3 in DNA: TGTGCCAGCAGCAGACAGGGGGCGGTCGGCTACACCTTC.